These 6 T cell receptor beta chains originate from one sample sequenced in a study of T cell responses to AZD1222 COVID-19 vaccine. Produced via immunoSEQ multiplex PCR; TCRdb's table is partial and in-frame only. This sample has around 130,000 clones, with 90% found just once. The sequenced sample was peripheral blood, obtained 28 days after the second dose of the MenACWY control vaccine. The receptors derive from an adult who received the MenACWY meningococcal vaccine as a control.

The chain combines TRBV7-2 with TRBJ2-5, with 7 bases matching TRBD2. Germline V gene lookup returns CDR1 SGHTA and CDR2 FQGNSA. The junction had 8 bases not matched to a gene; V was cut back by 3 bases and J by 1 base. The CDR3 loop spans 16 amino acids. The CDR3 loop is CASSLSGAGLQETQYF. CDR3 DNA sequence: TGTGCCAGCAGCTTGAGCGGGGCGGGGCTCCAAGAGACCCAGTACTTC.

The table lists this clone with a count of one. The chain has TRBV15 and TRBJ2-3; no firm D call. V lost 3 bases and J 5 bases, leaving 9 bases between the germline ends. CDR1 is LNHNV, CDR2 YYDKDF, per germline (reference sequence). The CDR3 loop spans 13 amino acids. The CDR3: CATSSLRGDTQYF. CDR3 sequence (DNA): TGTGCCACCAGCAGCCTCAGAGGAGATACGCAGTATTTT.

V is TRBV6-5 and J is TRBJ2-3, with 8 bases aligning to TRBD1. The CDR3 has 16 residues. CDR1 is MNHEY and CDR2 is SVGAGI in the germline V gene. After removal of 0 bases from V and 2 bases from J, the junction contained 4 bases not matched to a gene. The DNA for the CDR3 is TGTGCCAGCAGTTACTCCCAGGGGGCGGTCACAGATACGCAGTATTTT. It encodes CASSYSQGAVTDTQYF.

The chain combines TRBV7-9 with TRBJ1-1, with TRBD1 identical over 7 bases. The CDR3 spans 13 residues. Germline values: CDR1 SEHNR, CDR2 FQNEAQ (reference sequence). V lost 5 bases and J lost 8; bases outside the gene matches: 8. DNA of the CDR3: TGTGCCAGCAGCACCCAGGGGGACGAAGAAGCTTTCTTT. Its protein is CASSTQGDEEAFF.

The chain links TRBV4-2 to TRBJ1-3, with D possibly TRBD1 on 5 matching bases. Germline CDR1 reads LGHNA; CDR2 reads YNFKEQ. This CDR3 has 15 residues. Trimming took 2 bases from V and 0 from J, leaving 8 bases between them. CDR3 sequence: CASSQPRGSGNTIYF. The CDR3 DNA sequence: TGTGCCAGCAGCCAACCTAGGGGCTCTGGAAACACCATATATTTT.

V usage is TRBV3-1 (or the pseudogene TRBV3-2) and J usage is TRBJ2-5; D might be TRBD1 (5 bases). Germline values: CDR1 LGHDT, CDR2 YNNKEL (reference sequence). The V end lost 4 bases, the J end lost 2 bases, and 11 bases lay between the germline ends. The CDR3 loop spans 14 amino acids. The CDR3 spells CASSLLTVQETQYF. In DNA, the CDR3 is TGTGCCAGCAGCCTTCTGACAGTACAAGAGACCCAGTACTTC.